Below, one T cell receptor (beta chain) is given with its context. V lost 3 bases, J lost 4 bases, and 24 bases lay in between. There are 17 residues in the CDR3. In germline, CDR1 is DFQATT, CDR2 SNEGSKA (reference sequence). Sequencing was performed with immunoSEQ multiplex PCR; in TCRdb, only in-frame clones are kept and a portion is missing. The sample contains 270,000 or so clones, roughly nine tenths of which appear only once. This record belongs to a study of blood T cell repertoires in COVID-19. This chain connects TRBV20-1 to TRBJ1-1, with D unclear. Sequenced material: peripheral blood. The receptor's source is a woman aged 25 to 45 with COVID-19, enrolled during active disease. CDR3 sequence (DNA): TGCAGTGCTAGTCCTTTGGGGAGAGAACATTTCGGCACTGAAGCTTTCTTT. It specifies CSASPLGREHFGTEAFF.